Reported below is one T cell receptor beta chain. Its target antigen remains unknown. No base qualities exist here, and no much larger clone lies one base off it. The junction shows trimming of 7 bases on V and 1 base on J, and the gene matches do not reach 2 bases of it. CDR3 length: 13 amino acids, cysteine to phenylalanine. Just the 39-base CDR3 DNA is kept, in frame starting at base 1. According to the germline V gene, CDR1 reads SQVTM and CDR2 reads ANQGSEA. This sample is part of a study of OX40 agonist ivuxolimab in advanced cancers. With regard to the full study: Ivuxolimab was a fully human IgG2 agonistic monoclonal antibody targeting the costimulatory receptor OX40 (CD134). Intravenous ivuxolimab was administered to patients every 2 weeks at six dose levels: 0.01, 0.1, 0.3, 1.5, 3 and 10 mg/kg. Of the approximately 50 dose-escalation patients, hepatocellular carcinoma was present in about 20, melanoma in roughly 15, renal cell carcinoma in 9 and head and neck cancer in 9. In the dose-escalation cohort, 70% to 85% of patients were male, and the mean age was around 60 years with a range of roughly 23 to 79. Prior anti-PD-1, anti-PD-L1 or anti-CTLA-4 therapy was permitted, and 40% to 50% of dose-escalation patients had received checkpoint inhibitors. Partial responses occurred in three dose-escalation patients, of whom one had hepatocellular carcinoma and two had cutaneous melanoma. The purpose of peripheral TCRbeta sequencing was to test whether ivuxolimab changed TCR sequence diversity and led to clonal T-cell expansion. The paper reports the monotherapy dose-escalation portion (N = 52 patients) of the phase I ivuxolimab trial.

To sequence the TCRbeta CDR3 region, genomic DNA was isolated from the sorted cells. The immunoSEQ Assay was used to sequence the TCRbeta CDR3 regions. Held by TCRdb, this immuneACCESS table contains in-frame sequences only and omits some clones. Under half of the omission traces to an unresolved V gene where checked; the cause of the rest is unknown. Counted in this sample were roughly 70,000 clones; 85% of them appeared once. The top ten constitute about 0.83% of the sample. Summary of the overall study and its limitations: Low levels of normalized T-cell clonal expansion were also seen in some nonresponding patients. In the 0.1-3.0 mg/kg groups, partial responders were among the patients with the lowest normalized peripheral clonal expansion, particularly in CD8+ T cells. At doses of 0.1 to 3.0 mg/kg, clonal expansion of both CD4+ and CD8+ T cells in blood was seen between baseline and week 6. The antigen specificity of the clonally expanded peripheral T cells was not determined. After ivuxolimab, CD8+ T cells had more expanded clones than CD4+ T cells on average.

Patients with autoimmune disease history or receiving systemic immunosuppression were excluded from the trial. Peripheral blood for TCR sequencing was drawn from every dose cohort at baseline, at cycle 4 day 1 and at cycle 7 day 1. Samples were obtained from an open-label, multicenter, first-in-human phase I dose-escalation trial of ivuxolimab. The trial enrolled adults with locally advanced or metastatic head and neck squamous cell, hepatocellular, melanoma or renal cell carcinoma. Before TCR sequencing, CD4+ T cells and CD8+ T cells from peripheral blood were sorted into separate populations. The source material was CD4+ or CD8+ T cells sorted from blood, sampled in a trial of the OX40 agonist ivuxolimab. The V gene is TRBV29-1 and the J gene is TRBJ1-1, and TRBD1 aligns with 11 junction nucleotides. This receptor was identified in an adult with an advanced solid tumor such as melanoma, head and neck, liver or kidney cancer. The CDR3 reads CSGDRGANTEAFF. The nucleotides read TGCAGCGGGGACAGGGGGGCGAACACTGAAGCTTTCTTT.